One and the same sample provided the 27 T cell receptor beta chains below, sequenced in a study of T-cell reconstitution after alpha-beta-depleted transplantation in children. Unique molecular identifiers were incorporated during preparation of the TCRbeta library. TCRdb processed the PCR reads anew with MiXCR; each CDR3 protein has one entry. The sample lists some 520,000 distinct CDR3 sequences; less than 35% were seen once. This specimen was PBMCs from the stem cell graft donor, taken from the stem cell graft. Source of these receptors: a human donor who donated a stem cell graft to a child with aplastic anemia.

The V gene is TRBV5-1, the J gene TRBJ2-3; tentatively, D is TRBD1 (5 bases). The CDR3 totals 14 residues. The germline CDR1 and CDR2 sequences are SGHRS and YFSETQ. Trimming left V 1 base short and J 3 bases short, with 9 bases between. CDR3 nucleotide sequence: TGCGCCAGCAGCTTGTCGCCAGGGACAGATACGCAGTATTTT. Its protein product is CASSLSPGTDTQYF.

At least ten counts were recorded for this clonotype. This sequence joins TRBV29-1 and TRBJ1-2; D ambiguous. Trimming removed 2 bases from V and 4 bases from J, with 5 bases in between. The CDR3 loop spans 11 amino acids. CDR1 is SQVTM and CDR2 is ANQGSEA in the germline V gene. Here the CDR3 reads CSVELGYGYTF. The CDR3 coding sequence is TGCAGCGTTGAATTGGGCTATGGCTACACCTTC.

This clonotype was counted only a few times. The chain joins TRBV11-3 to TRBJ1-1; weak D call: TRBD1 (5 bases). V was trimmed by 0 bases and J by 1 base, leaving 12 bases between them. Germline V gives CDR1 SGHNT, CDR2 YENEEA. This CDR3 is 16 amino acids long. CDR3 sequence: CASSLEAGSTNTEAFF. Here the CDR3 DNA reads TGTGCCAGCAGCTTAGAGGCAGGGAGTACGAACACTGAAGCTTTCTTT.

The rearrangement joins TRBV12-3 or TRBV12-4 to TRBJ2-7, with D possibly matching TRBD1 (5 bases). CDR3 length: 13 amino acids. V lost 3 bases and J lost 2, with 8 bases in between. The DNA for the CDR3 is TGTGCCAGCAGTTTCACAGGAACCTACGAGCAGTACTTC. This gives the protein CASSFTGTYEQYF.

A few counts support this clonotype. The chain is built from TRBV11-1 and TRBJ1-1; the match to TRBD1 covers 8 bases. CDR3 length: 15 residues. The germline CDR1 and CDR2 sequences are SGHAT and FQDESV (reference sequence). V shed 5 bases and J 3 bases; nucleotides not matched to a gene: 8. CDR3 loop: CASSTRDRWDTEAFF. CDR3 sequence (DNA): TGTGCCAGCAGCACCCGGGACAGGTGGGACACTGAAGCTTTCTTT.

This clonotype was observed once. J is TRBJ2-2 and V is TRBV7-6; D gene uncertain. The CDR3 consists of 15 residues. The ends were cut back, 1 base at V and 0 bases at J, with 6 bases in the middle. Germline CDR1 is SGHVS and CDR2 is FNYEAQ. The CDR3 DNA sequence: TGTGCCAGCAGCTTAGGACCCACGAACACCGGGGAGCTGTTTTTT. This sequence encodes CASSLGPTNTGELFF.

The chain combines TRBV6-1 with TRBJ2-3, with D possibly being TRBD2 (5 bases). CDR3 length equals 15 residues. Trimming cost V 5 bases and J 8 bases, with 20 bases left between them. The germline gives CDR1 MNHNS, CDR2 SASEGT. The CDR3 DNA reads TGTGCCAGCAGTCAAGGCGGGCCCAGCGCCGGTACGCAGTATTTT. It encodes CASSQGGPSAGTQYF.

CDR3 amino acids: CSASFESRSGYTF. The CDR3 DNA follows: TGCAGTGCTAGCTTCGAGTCGAGGAGCGGCTACACCTTC. The chain couples TRBV20-1 to TRBJ1-2; no definite D call. The CDR3 is made up of 13 amino acids. The germline gives CDR1 DFQATT, CDR2 SNEGSKA (reference sequence). V shed 3 bases and J shed 8 bases, with 16 bases lying between them.

This clonotype was counted between two and nine times. The chain recombines TRBV5-6 with TRBJ2-1, with TRBD1 matching 8 bases. CDR3 size: 15 residues. The V and J ends lost 0 bases and 9 bases, in that order; junction bases with no gene match: 8. Germline loops: CDR1 SGHDT, CDR2 YYEEEE. CDR3 sequence (DNA): TGTGCCAGCAGCTTGGCCAGGGGGCGCGGGCGTGAGCAGTTCTTC. This codes for CASSLARGRGREQFF.

In this sample, this clonotype turned up a few times. Relative to the germline gene, one junction end is altered; a read error may explain this. The genes are TRBV29-1 and TRBJ2-1, with 7 bases matching TRBD1. Germline CDR1 and CDR2: SQVTM and ANQGSEA. CDR3 length equals 16 residues. The CDR3 reads CSVEATGTDLYNEQFF. CDR3 DNA sequence: TGCAGCGTCGAAGCCACCGGGACAGACCTCTACAATGAGCAGTTCTTC.

The chain combines TRBV9 with TRBJ2-1, with 8 positions matching TRBD1. Germline CDR1 and CDR2: SGDLS and YYNGEE. V dropped 4 bases and J dropped 7; count of bases not matched to a gene: 13. The CDR3 spans 16 residues. CDR3 amino acids: CASSPRDRRLGNEQFF. In DNA, the CDR3 is TGTGCCAGCAGCCCCCGGGACAGGCGCCTAGGGAATGAGCAGTTCTTC.

The chain joins TRBV29-1 to TRBJ2-3; D ambiguous. This CDR3 region has 12 residues. CDR1 and CDR2 from the germline V gene are SQVTM and ANQGSEA. The V gene lost 7 bases and the J gene lost 1 base, with 9 bases spanning the gap. The CDR3: CSALPGTDTQYF. Written as DNA, the CDR3 is TGCAGCGCCCTACCGGGCACAGATACGCAGTATTTT.

V gene TRBV7-2 combines with J gene TRBJ2-1; D is uncertain. V lost 2 bases, J lost 2 bases, and 10 bases lay in between. The CDR3 runs 15 residues. Germline assignment: CDR1 SGHTA and CDR2 FQGNSA. CDR3 in amino acids: CASSLKFWTYNEQFF. As DNA, the CDR3 is TGTGCCAGCAGCTTAAAGTTCTGGACCTACAATGAGCAGTTCTTC.

The CDR3 nucleotides are TGTGCCTCGGGAGGACAGAGCTCCTACAATGAGCAGTTCTTC. Amino acids: CASGGQSSYNEQFF. The J gene is TRBJ2-1, the V gene TRBV30, with a tentative D call TRBD2 (7 bases). V lost 7 bases, J lost 0 bases, and 13 bases lay in between. Germline V gives CDR1 GTSNPN, CDR2 SVGIG (reference sequence). There are 14 residues in the CDR3.

This clonotype has a single count. J is TRBJ2-5 and V is TRBV20-1, with D possibly being TRBD2 (5 bases). This CDR3 comprises 13 residues. CDR1 DFQATT and CDR2 SNEGSKA come from the germline V gene (reference sequence). Trimming took off 3 bases at V and 5 bases at J, with 13 bases between the two ends. The CDR3 DNA sequence: TGCAGTGCTAGGAGAGGGCATAGGGAGACCCAGTACTTC. Translating gives CSARRGHRETQYF.

This chain connects TRBV18 to TRBJ2-2; no clear D. Germline V CDR1 and CDR2: KGHSH, LQKENI. The CDR3 consists of 12 residues. V was clipped by 4 bases and J by 7 bases, with 7 bases between them. CDR3 DNA sequence: TGTGCCAGCTCACTTAGCATCGGGGAGCTGTTTTTT. It encodes CASSLSIGELFF.

The V call is TRBV9, the J call TRBJ2-1; 9 bases agree with TRBD2. The CDR3 has 16 residues. Germline-derived CDR1 and CDR2 are SGDLS and YYNGEE. Trimming at V came to 1 base and at J to 9 bases, leaving 11 bases not matched to a gene. CDR3 sequence (DNA): TGTGCCAGCAGCGTAAGCCGAGCGGGAGGTGGATCTGAGCAGTTCTTC. Encoded protein: CASSVSRAGGGSEQFF.

This clonotype was detected only a few times. DNA for the CDR3: TGTGCCAGCAGATTTAGCGGGAACGGCGAGCAGTACGTC. Its translation is CASRFSGNGEQYV. The genes are TRBV12-3 or TRBV12-4 and TRBJ2-7, with 8 bases identical to TRBD2. The CDR3 consists of 13 residues. Unmatched junction bases numbered 7, after V lost 6 bases and J lost 6 bases.

This clonotype was observed a handful of times. The chain couples TRBV29-1 to TRBJ2-4; 8 bases map to TRBD1. The germline V gene encodes CDR1 SQVTM and CDR2 ANQGSEA. The CDR3 consists of 16 residues. V lost 0 bases and J lost 0; bases outside the gene matches: 4. CDR3 in amino acids: CSVEDQQGVAKNIQYF. The CDR3 bases are TGCAGCGTTGAAGATCAACAGGGGGTAGCCAAAAACATTCAGTACTTC.

The CDR3 bases are TGTGCCAGCAGTTTAGCGTGGGGGGGGCTAGCCAAAAACATTCAGTACTTC. The encoded protein is CASSLAWGGLAKNIQYF. The chain couples TRBV12-3 or TRBV12-4 to TRBJ2-4, with D tentatively TRBD2 (7 bases). The CDR3 contains 17 residues. The ends were cut back, 0 bases at V and 0 bases at J, with 12 bases in the middle.

A few counts support this clonotype. V is TRBV30 and J is TRBJ2-1; D call uncertain. The CDR3 covers 14 residues. Germline V gives CDR1 GTSNPN, CDR2 SVGIG (reference sequence). V dropped 3 bases and J dropped 4 bases, with 13 bases sitting between them. The CDR3 loop reads CAWRFGYGYNEQFF. The DNA for the CDR3 is TGTGCCTGGAGATTTGGGTACGGTTACAATGAGCAGTTCTTC.

This clonotype turned up a few times. The chain uses TRBV29-1 and TRBJ1-2, with 7 nucleotides matching TRBD1. J lost 8 bases, V lost 6 bases, and 9 bases had no gene match. Germline loops: CDR1 SQVTM, CDR2 ANQGSEA. This CDR3 is 12 amino acids long. CDR3: CSVDGGGGGYTF. The CDR3 bases are TGCAGCGTCGACGGAGGGGGCGGCGGCTACACCTTC.

V is TRBV20-1 and J is TRBJ2-3; 7 nucleotides align to TRBD1. With V trimmed by 3 bases and J by 4 bases, 1 base remained unmatched. This CDR3 has 12 residues. Germline values: CDR1 DFQATT, CDR2 SNEGSKA (reference sequence). The CDR3 DNA reads TGCAGTGCTAGGACAGGGCCAGATACGCAGTATTTT. This encodes CSARTGPDTQYF.

This rearrangement joins TRBV29-1 to TRBJ1-1; no firm D call. Trimming took 4 bases from V and 3 from J, leaving 12 bases between them. Germline V lookup: CDR1 SQVTM, CDR2 ANQGSEA. The CDR3 sequence is 13 residues long. The CDR3: CSVVEGMYTEAFF. The CDR3 DNA reads TGCAGCGTTGTGGAGGGAATGTACACTGAAGCTTTCTTT. Based on the CDR3 plus reference TRBV29-1 and TRBJ1-1, the full variable domain is SAVISQKPSRDICQRGTSLTIQCQVDSQVTMMFWYRQQPGQSLTLIATANQGSEATYESGFVIDKFPISRPNLTFSTLTVSNMSPEDSSIYLCSVVEGMYTEAFFGQGTRLTVV.

This clonotype was observed a few times. The gene calls are TRBV7-2 and TRBJ2-3; 8 positions agree with TRBD2. Germline V gene lookup returns CDR1 SGHTA and CDR2 FQGNSA. The junction had 12 bases not matched to a gene; V was cut back by 10 bases and J by 3 bases. The CDR3 is 15 residues long. CDR3 in amino acids: CATAGGTPATDTQYF. In DNA form, the CDR3 reads TGTGCCACCGCGGGGGGCACGCCAGCAACAGATACGCAGTATTTT.

The V call is TRBV30, the J call TRBJ2-1; a weak D match, TRBD1 (6 bases). The germline CDR1 and CDR2 sequences are GTSNPN and SVGIG (reference sequence). This CDR3 has 12 amino acids. Deletions cut 3 bases from V and 10 bases from J, with 13 bases between. The CDR3 bases are TGTGCCTGGAGCCGAGGGGGACGCGAGCAGTTCTTC. Protein sequence: CAWSRGGREQFF.

The rearrangement uses TRBV6-2 or TRBV6-3 and TRBJ2-1; TRBD2 aligns across 8 bases. CDR1 and CDR2 from the germline V gene are MNHEY and SVGEGT. The junction had 2 bases not matched to a gene; V was cut back by 6 bases and J by 1 base. The CDR3 spans 14 residues. The DNA of the CDR3 is TGTGCCAGCAGGACTAGCGCATCCTACAATGAGCAGTTCTTC. Its protein product is CASRTSASYNEQFF.